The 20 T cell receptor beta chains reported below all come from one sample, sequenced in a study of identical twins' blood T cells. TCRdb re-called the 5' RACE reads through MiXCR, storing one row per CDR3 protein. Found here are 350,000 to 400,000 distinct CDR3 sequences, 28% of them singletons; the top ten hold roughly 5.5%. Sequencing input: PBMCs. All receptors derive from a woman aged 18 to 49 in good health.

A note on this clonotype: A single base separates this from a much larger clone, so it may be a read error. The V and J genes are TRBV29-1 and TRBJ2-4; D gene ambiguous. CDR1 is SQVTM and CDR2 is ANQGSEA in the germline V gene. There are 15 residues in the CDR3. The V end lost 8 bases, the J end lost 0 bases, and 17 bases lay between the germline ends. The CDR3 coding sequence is TGCAGCCTCATTCCAGAAGGCCTAGCCAAAAACATTCAGTACTTC. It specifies CSLIPEGLAKNIQYF.

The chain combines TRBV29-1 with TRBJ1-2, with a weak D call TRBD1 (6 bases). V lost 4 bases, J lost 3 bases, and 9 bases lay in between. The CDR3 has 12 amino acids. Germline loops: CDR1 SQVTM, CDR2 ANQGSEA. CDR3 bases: TGCAGCGTTGTGGGGGCCTACTATGGCTACACCTTC. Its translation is CSVVGAYYGYTF. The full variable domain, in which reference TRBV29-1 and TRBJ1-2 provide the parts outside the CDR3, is SAVISQKPSRDICQRGTSLTIQCQVDSQVTMMFWYRQQPGQSLTLIATANQGSEATYESGFVIDKFPISRPNLTFSTLTVSNMSPEDSSIYLCSVVGAYYGYTFGSGTRLTVV.

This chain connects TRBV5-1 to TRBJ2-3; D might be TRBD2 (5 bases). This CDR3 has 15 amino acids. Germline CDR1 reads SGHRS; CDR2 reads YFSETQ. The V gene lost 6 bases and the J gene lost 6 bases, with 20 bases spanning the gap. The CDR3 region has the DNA TGCGCCAGCACTAGTATCGGAGAGCGAGGGGATACGCAGTATTTT. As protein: CASTSIGERGDTQYF.

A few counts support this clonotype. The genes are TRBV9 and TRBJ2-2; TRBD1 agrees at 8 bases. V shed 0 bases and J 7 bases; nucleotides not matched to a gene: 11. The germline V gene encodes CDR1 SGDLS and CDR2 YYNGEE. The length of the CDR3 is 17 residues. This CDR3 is CASSVGARGPHLGELFF. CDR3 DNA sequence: TGTGCCAGCAGCGTAGGCGCCAGGGGGCCCCATCTCGGGGAGCTGTTTTTT.

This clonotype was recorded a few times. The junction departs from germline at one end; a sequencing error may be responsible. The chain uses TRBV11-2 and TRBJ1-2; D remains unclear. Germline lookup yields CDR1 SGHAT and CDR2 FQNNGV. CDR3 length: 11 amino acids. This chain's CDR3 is CASSKTRGYNF. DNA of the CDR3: TGTGCCAGCAGCAAGACACGTGGCTACAACTTC.

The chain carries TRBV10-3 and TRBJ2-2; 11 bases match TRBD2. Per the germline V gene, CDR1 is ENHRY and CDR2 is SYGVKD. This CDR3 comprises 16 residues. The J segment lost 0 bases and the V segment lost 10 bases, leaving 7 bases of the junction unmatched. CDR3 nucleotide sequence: TGTGCCACTCTCCGACTAGCGGGGACGAACACCGGGGAGCTGTTTTTT. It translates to CATLRLAGTNTGELFF.

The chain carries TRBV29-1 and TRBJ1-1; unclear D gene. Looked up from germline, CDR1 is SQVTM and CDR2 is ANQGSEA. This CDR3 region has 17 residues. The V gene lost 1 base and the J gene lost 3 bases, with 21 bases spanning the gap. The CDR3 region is CSVEGRYTGLTDTEAFF. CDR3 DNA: TGCAGCGTTGAAGGCAGGTATACCGGGTTAACGGACACTGAAGCTTTCTTT.

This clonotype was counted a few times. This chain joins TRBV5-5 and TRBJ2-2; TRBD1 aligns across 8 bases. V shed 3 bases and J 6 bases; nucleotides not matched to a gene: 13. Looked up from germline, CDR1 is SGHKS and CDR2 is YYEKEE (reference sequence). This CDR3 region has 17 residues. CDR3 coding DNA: TGTGCCAGCAGCTGGTTTCCCGGGACAGGAGGGTCCGGGGAGCTGTTTTTT. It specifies CASSWFPGTGGSGELFF. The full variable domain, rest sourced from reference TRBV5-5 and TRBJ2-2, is DAGVTQSPTHLIKTRGQQVTLRCSPISGHKSVSWYQQVLGQGPQFIFQYYEKEERGRGNFPDRFSARQFPNYSSELNVNALLLGDSALYLCASSWFPGTGGSGELFFGEGSRLTVL.

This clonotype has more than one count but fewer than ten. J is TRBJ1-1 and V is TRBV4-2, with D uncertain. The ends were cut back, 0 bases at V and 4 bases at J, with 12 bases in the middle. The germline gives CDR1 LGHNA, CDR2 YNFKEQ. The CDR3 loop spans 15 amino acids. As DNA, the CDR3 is TGTGCCAGCAGCCAAGAACGGTCGGGCGTCACTGAAGCTTTCTTT. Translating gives CASSQERSGVTEAFF.

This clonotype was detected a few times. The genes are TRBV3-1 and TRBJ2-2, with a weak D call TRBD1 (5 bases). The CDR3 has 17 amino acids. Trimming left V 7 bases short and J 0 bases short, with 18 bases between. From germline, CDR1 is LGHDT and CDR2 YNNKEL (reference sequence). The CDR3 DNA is TGTGCCAGCAATTTAGGGTGGGGCCTCGCGAACACCGGGGAGCTGTTTTTT. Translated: CASNLGWGLANTGELFF. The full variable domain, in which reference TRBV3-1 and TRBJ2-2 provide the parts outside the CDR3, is DTAVSQTPKYLVTQMGNDKSIKCEQNLGHDTMYWYKQDSKKFLKIMFSYNNKELIINETVPNRFSPKSPDKAHLNLHINSLELGDSAVYFCASNLGWGLANTGELFFGEGSRLTVL.

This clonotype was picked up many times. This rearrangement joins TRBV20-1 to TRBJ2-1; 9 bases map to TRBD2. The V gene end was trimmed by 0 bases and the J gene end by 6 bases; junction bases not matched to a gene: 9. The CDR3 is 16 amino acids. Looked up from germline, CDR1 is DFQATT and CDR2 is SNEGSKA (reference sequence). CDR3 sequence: CSARDQISGSFNEQFF. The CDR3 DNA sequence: TGCAGTGCTAGAGATCAGATTAGCGGGAGTTTCAATGAGCAGTTCTTC.

CDR3 region: CATSRDVGTGSTDTQYF. CDR3 bases: TGTGCCACCAGCAGAGATGTTGGGACAGGAAGCACAGATACGCAGTATTTT. The chain links TRBV15 to TRBJ2-3, with 8 bases identical to TRBD1. The CDR3 totals 17 residues. Trimming removed 0 bases from V and 0 bases from J; junction bases left unmatched: 5. Germline V lookup: CDR1 LNHNV, CDR2 YYDKDF (reference sequence).

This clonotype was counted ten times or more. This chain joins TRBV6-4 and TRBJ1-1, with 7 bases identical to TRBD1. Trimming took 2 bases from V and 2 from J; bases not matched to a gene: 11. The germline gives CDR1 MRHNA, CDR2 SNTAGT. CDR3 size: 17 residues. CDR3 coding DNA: TGTGCCAGCAGTGACCCGCGGGTCAGGGACAGTAACACTGAAGCTTTCTTT. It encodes CASSDPRVRDSNTEAFF.

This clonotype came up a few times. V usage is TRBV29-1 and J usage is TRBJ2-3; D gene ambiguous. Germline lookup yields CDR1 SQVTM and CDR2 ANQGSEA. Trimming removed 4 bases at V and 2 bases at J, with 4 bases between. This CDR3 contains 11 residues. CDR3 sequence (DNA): TGCAGCGTTGCGGTCACAGATACGCAGTATTTT. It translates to CSVAVTDTQYF.

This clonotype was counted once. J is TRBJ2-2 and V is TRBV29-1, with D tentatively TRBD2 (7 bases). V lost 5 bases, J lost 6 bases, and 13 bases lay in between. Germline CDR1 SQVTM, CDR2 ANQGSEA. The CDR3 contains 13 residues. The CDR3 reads CSVPLGGPGELFF. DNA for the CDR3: TGCAGCGTTCCCCTCGGGGGGCCCGGGGAGCTGTTTTTT.

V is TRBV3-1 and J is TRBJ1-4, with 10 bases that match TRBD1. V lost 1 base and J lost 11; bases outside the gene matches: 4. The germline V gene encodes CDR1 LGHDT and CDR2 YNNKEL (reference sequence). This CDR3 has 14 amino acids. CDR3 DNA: TGTGCCAGCAGCCAAGGGACAGGGGGTCGGAAACTGTTTTTT. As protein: CASSQGTGGRKLFF. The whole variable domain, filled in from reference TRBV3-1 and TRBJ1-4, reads DTAVSQTPKYLVTQMGNDKSIKCEQNLGHDTMYWYKQDSKKFLKIMFSYNNKELIINETVPNRFSPKSPDKAHLNLHINSLELGDSAVYFCASSQGTGGRKLFFGSGTQLSVL.

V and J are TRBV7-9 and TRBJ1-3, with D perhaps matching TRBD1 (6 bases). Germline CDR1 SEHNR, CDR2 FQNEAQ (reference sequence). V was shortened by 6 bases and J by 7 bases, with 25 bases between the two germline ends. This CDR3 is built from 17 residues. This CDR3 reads CASSSSPRDRLFNTIYF. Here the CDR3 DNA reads TGTGCCAGCAGTAGTAGCCCCCGTGACAGGTTGTTTAACACCATATATTTT.

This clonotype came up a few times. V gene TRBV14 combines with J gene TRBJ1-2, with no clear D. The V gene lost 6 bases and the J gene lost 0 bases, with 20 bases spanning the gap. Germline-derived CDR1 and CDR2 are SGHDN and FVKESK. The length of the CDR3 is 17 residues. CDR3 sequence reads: CASSHGPGSLANYGYTF. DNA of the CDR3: TGTGCCAGCAGTCACGGGCCAGGATCTCTCGCTAACTATGGCTACACCTTC.

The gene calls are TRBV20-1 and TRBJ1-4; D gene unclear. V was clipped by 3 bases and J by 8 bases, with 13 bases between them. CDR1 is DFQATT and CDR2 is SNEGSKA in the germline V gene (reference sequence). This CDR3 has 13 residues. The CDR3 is CSASWFTEEKLFF. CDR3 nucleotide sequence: TGCAGTGCTAGCTGGTTTACGGAAGAAAAACTGTTTTTT.

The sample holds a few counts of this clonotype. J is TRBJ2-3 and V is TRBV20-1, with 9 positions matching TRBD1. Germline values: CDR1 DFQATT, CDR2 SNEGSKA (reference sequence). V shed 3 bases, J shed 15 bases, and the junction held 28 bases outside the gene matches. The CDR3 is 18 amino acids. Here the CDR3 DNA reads TGCAGTGCTAGCACCGGGACAGGGAAGGCTAGCCTTAGGCTTCGCGCCTATTTT. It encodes CSASTGTGKASLRLRAYF.